This is a list of T cell receptor beta chains from one sample in a study of blood T cell repertoires in COVID-19. The repertoire was sequenced with immunoSEQ multiplex PCR; TCRdb's copy has only in-frame clones and lacks some. This table has more than 85,000 clones, 88% appearing once. What was sequenced was peripheral blood. Receptors originate from a woman aged 55-75 years with acute or convalescent COVID-19. Both conserved end residues are part of each CDR3. The D gene is left open where the match is weak. The size of a clone is reported for some rows only, either as once, few or many, or as a class for expanded clones.

size: .; D: .; J: TRBJ1-3; V: TRBV6-1; CDR3: CASSAGTPSSGNTIYF; DNA: TGTGCCAGCAGTGCCGGGACACCCAGCTCTGGAAACACCATATATTTT
size: .; D: .; J: TRBJ1-6; V: TRBV7-9; CDR3: CASSLGLTGTNSPLHF; DNA: TGTGCCAGCAGCTTAGGGTTAACAGGGACAAATTCACCCCTCCACTTT
size: .; D: .; J: TRBJ2-3; V: TRBV21-1; CDR3: CASTQGSGSKVKADTQYF; DNA: TGTGCCAGCACGCAAGGGAGCGGGAGTAAAGTGAAGGCAGATACGCAGTATTTT
size: .; D: TRBD1; J: TRBJ1-2; V: TRBV6-1; CDR3: CASSETGAGSGYTF; DNA: TGTGCCAGCAGTGAAACAGGGGCGGGTTCTGGCTACACCTTC
size: .; D: .; J: TRBJ1-1; V: TRBV29-1; CDR3: CSVATGQNTEAFF; DNA: TGCAGCGTCGCGACCGGACAGAACACTGAAGCTTTCTTT
size: once; D: .; J: TRBJ2-5; V: TRBV5-6; CDR3: CASSLGSQETQYF; DNA: TGTGCCAGCAGCTTGGGCAGCCAAGAGACCCAGTACTTC
size: .; D: TRBD2; J: TRBJ2-1; V: TRBV18; CDR3: CASSPPTGRGEQFF; DNA: TGTGCCAGCTCACCACCGACGGGGAGGGGTGAGCAGTTCTTC
size: .; D: TRBD1; J: TRBJ1-6; V: TRBV2; CDR3: CASSETGTDNSPLHF; DNA: TGTGCCAGCAGTGAAACAGGGACAGACAATTCACCCCTCCACTTT
size: .; D: TRBD1; J: TRBJ1-4; V: TRBV19; CDR3: CASSTGQLTTNEKLFF; DNA: TGTGCCAGTAGTACGGGACAGCTAACAACTAATGAAAAACTGTTTTTT
size: .; D: .; J: TRBJ2-7; V: TRBV30; CDR3: CAWTSRDNRPYEQYF; DNA: TGTGCCTGGACCTCCCGGGACAACCGACCCTACGAGCAGTACTTC
size: .; D: TRBD1; J: TRBJ2-2; V: TRBV29-1; CDR3: CSVNRGSGELFF; DNA: TGCAGCGTGAACAGGGGTTCCGGGGAGCTGTTTTTT
size: .; D: TRBD2; J: TRBJ2-1; V: TRBV19; CDR3: CASSITGLAFYNEQFF; DNA: TGTGCCAGTAGTATTACGGGACTAGCATTCTACAATGAGCAGTTCTTC
size: .; D: .; J: TRBJ1-3; V: TRBV4-1; CDR3: CASSQGSVSGNTIYF; DNA: TGCGCCAGCAGCCAAGGGTCAGTCTCTGGAAACACCATATATTTT
size: .; D: TRBD2; J: TRBJ2-3; V: TRBV19; CDR3: CASSIGGRASDTQYF; DNA: TGTGCCAGTAGTATCGGTGGGAGGGCCTCAGATACGCAGTATTTT
size: .; D: TRBD1; J: TRBJ1-6; V: TRBV4-2; CDR3: CASSQETTGTYNSPLHF; DNA: TGTGCCAGCAGCCAAGAGACGACAGGGACCTATAATTCACCCCTCCACTTT
size: .; D: .; J: TRBJ2-2; V: TRBV24-1; CDR3: CATSDLLRTAFTGELFF; DNA: TGTGCCACCAGTGATTTGCTCAGGACAGCCTTCACCGGGGAGCTGTTTTTT
size: .; D: .; J: TRBJ1-5; V: TRBV6-5; CDR3: CASSYGPGGISQHF; DNA: TGTGCCAGCAGTTACGGTCCCGGCGGGATATCCCAGCATTTT
size: .; D: .; J: TRBJ2-7; V: TRBV5-1; CDR3: CASSPTGSGEQYF; DNA: TGCGCCAGCAGCCCGACAGGCTCGGGCGAGCAGTACTTC
size: .; D: TRBD2; J: TRBJ2-1; V: TRBV29-1; CDR3: CSVGTPSGSRNEQFF; DNA: TGCAGCGTGGGCACTCCTAGCGGCAGCCGCAATGAGCAGTTCTTC
size: .; D: TRBD2; J: TRBJ2-1; V: TRBV28; CDR3: CASTVAGGYNEQFF; DNA: TGTGCCAGCACTGTAGCGGGAGGTTACAATGAGCAGTTCTTC
size: .; D: .; J: TRBJ2-5; V: TRBV7-9; CDR3: CASSLGDSFTETQYF; DNA: TGTGCCAGCAGCTTAGGGGACTCGTTCACGGAGACCCAGTACTTC
size: once; D: TRBD1; J: TRBJ1-1; V: TRBV7-6; CDR3: CASSLLTGQGNTEAFF; DNA: TGTGCCAGCAGCTTATTGACAGGGCAAGGGAACACTGAAGCTTTCTTT
size: few; D: .; J: TRBJ2-2; V: TRBV15; CDR3: CATSRTAWEVGELFF; DNA: TGTGCCACCAGCAGAACAGCGTGGGAGGTCGGGGAGCTGTTTTTT
size: few; D: TRBD1; J: TRBJ2-7; V: TRBV7-2; CDR3: CASSAYGTGDYEQYF; DNA: TGTGCCAGCAGCGCCTACGGGACAGGAGACTACGAGCAGTACTTC
size: .; D: TRBD2; J: TRBJ2-4; V: TRBV9; CDR3: CASSPSGSGVAKNIQYF; DNA: TGTGCCAGCAGCCCTTCGGGTAGCGGGGTAGCCAAAAACATTCAGTACTTC
size: once; D: .; J: TRBJ1-2; V: TRBV5-4; CDR3: CASSLGVESYGYTF; DNA: TGTGCCAGCAGCTTGGGAGTCGAGTCCTATGGCTACACCTTC
size: .; D: .; J: TRBJ2-1; V: TRBV5-1; CDR3: CASSFVTDLLRNEQFF; DNA: TGCGCCAGCAGCTTTGTGACAGACCTATTAAGAAATGAGCAGTTCTTC
size: .; D: .; J: TRBJ2-3; V: TRBV28; CDR3: CASSGSGDTQYF; DNA: TGTGCCAGCAGTGGGTCGGGAGATACGCAGTATTTT
size: once; D: .; J: TRBJ2-1; V: TRBV3-1/TRBV3-2; CDR3: CASSQSIVEDEQFF; DNA: TGTGCCAGCAGCCAATCGATAGTCGAAGATGAGCAGTTCTTC
size: once; D: .; J: TRBJ1-5; V: TRBV19; CDR3: CASSPPRNSNQPQHF; DNA: TGTGCCAGTAGTCCCCCGCGTAATAGCAATCAGCCCCAGCATTTT
size: .; D: TRBD1; J: TRBJ1-1; V: TRBV9; CDR3: CASSLGTAMNTEAFF; DNA: TGTGCCAGCAGCTTGGGGACAGCAATGAACACTGAAGCTTTCTTT
size: .; D: .; J: TRBJ2-3; V: TRBV5-1; CDR3: CASSLRSGEDTQYF; DNA: TGCGCCAGCAGCTTGAGGTCAGGGGAAGATACGCAGTATTTT
size: .; D: TRBD2; J: TRBJ2-2; V: TRBV5-4; CDR3: CASTLMGGDTGELFF; DNA: TGTGCCAGCACCTTGATGGGGGGGGACACCGGGGAGCTGTTTTTT
size: few; D: TRBD2; J: TRBJ2-1; V: TRBV18; CDR3: CASSPRSGRARNEQFF; DNA: TGTGCCAGCTCACCACGTAGCGGGAGGGCCAGGAATGAGCAGTTCTTC
size: medium-sized; D: .; J: TRBJ1-5; V: TRBV27; CDR3: CASSLAGGSNQPQHF; DNA: TGTGCCAGCAGTTTAGCCGGGGGTAGCAATCAGCCCCAGCATTTT
size: .; D: .; J: TRBJ1-5; V: TRBV19; CDR3: CASSIDRGKGNQPQHF; DNA: TGTGCCAGTAGTATAGATCGAGGGAAGGGCAATCAGCCCCAGCATTTT
size: .; D: TRBD2; J: TRBJ2-7; V: TRBV29-1; CDR3: CSVEGGRTSGSYEQYF; DNA: TGCAGCGTTGAAGGTGGTCGGACTAGCGGGAGCTACGAGCAGTACTTC
size: .; D: .; J: TRBJ1-1; V: TRBV30; CDR3: CAWRSQGISTEAFF; DNA: TGTGCCTGGAGATCACAGGGAATTAGCACTGAAGCTTTCTTT
size: .; D: TRBD2; J: TRBJ2-1; V: TRBV25-1; CDR3: CASSDLTSGQYNEQFF; DNA: TGTGCCAGCAGTGATTTAACTAGCGGGCAATACAATGAGCAGTTCTTC
size: .; D: .; J: TRBJ1-1; V: TRBV9; CDR3: CASSVGRNEVNTEAFF; DNA: TGTGCCAGCAGCGTAGGGAGGAATGAGGTGAACACTGAAGCTTTCTTT
size: .; D: TRBD1; J: TRBJ1-5; V: TRBV2; CDR3: CASSGDRGNQPQHF; DNA: TGTGCCAGCAGTGGGGACAGGGGTAATCAGCCCCAGCATTTT
size: .; D: TRBD1; J: TRBJ1-6; V: TRBV16; CDR3: CASSHGQGGSPLHF; DNA: TGTGCCAGCAGCCACGGACAGGGGGGTTCACCCCTCCACTTT
size: once; D: TRBD2; J: TRBJ2-5; V: TRBV28; CDR3: CASRVAGGPWETQYF; DNA: TGTGCCAGCAGGGTAGCGGGAGGGCCTTGGGAGACCCAGTACTTC
size: .; D: TRBD1; J: TRBJ1-1; V: TRBV28; CDR3: CASSDSTGEAFF; DNA: TGTGCCAGCAGTGATTCGACAGGGGAAGCTTTCTTT
size: .; D: TRBD2; J: TRBJ2-7; V: TRBV6-1; CDR3: CASSEEWERGISYEQYF; DNA: TGTGCCAGCAGTGAAGAATGGGAGCGGGGGATTTCCTACGAGCAGTACTTC
size: .; D: TRBD1; J: TRBJ1-2; V: TRBV5-1; CDR3: CASSLAGGNGYTF; DNA: TGCGCCAGCAGCTTGGCAGGGGGCAATGGCTACACCTTC
size: .; D: .; J: TRBJ2-7; V: TRBV6-1; CDR3: CASSEAVAVYEQYF; DNA: TGTGCCAGCAGTGAAGCGGTGGCGGTCTACGAGCAGTACTTC
size: .; D: TRBD1; J: TRBJ2-2; V: TRBV6-1; CDR3: CASSEGDRVRTGELFF; DNA: TGTGCCAGCAGTGAAGGAGACAGGGTACGGACCGGGGAGCTGTTTTTT